This T cell receptor (beta chain) was found in a study of CD8 T cells in Susac syndrome. With random hexamers, reverse transcription was performed on roughly 0.5 to 1 ug of RNA. TCRdb re-called the immunoSEQ multiplex PCR reads with MiXCR, one entry per CDR3 protein. The profile shows roughly 100,000 distinct CDR3 sequences, just under 95% of them singletons. The CDR3 runs 16 residues. Germline CDR1 reads SGHRS; CDR2 reads YFSETQ. Trimming at V came to 4 bases and at J to 2 bases, leaving 9 bases not matched to a gene. The V and J genes are TRBV5-1 and TRBJ1-1, with TRBD1 identical over 9 bases. The source material was CD4+ T cells from PBMCs. The TCR originated in a human donor with Susac syndrome. CDR3 region: CASSPAGTGFNTEAFF. The CDR3 nucleotides are TGCGCCAGCAGCCCCGCCGGGACAGGGTTTAACACTGAAGCTTTCTTT.